This T cell receptor beta chain appears in the sequencing data of a study of CD8 T cells in Susac syndrome. Study conclusions and caveats: The study admitted that it had a relatively small number of individuals in its TCR sequencing and HLA analysis.

In regard to this clonotype: Its cognate antigen is unknown.

From blood CD8+ and CD4+ T cells, the TCR beta chain was sequenced. Purification of the CD8+ and CD4+ T cells relied on negative isolation, and TEMRA cells underwent FACS enrichment. Random hexamers were used to reverse transcribe roughly 0.45 to 1 ug of RNA. The CDR3 of TCR beta was amplified by immunoSEQ multiplex PCR across 54 Vbeta and 13 Jbeta. MiXCR, run by TCRdb on the immunoSEQ multiplex PCR reads, gives a single entry per CDR3 protein. This sample carries some 120,000 distinct CDR3 sequences, about 96% of them seen once, and the ten largest clones take 0.09% to 0.15%. CDR3 length: 14 amino acids. Germline values: CDR1 LGHDT, CDR2 YNNKEL (reference sequence). Trimming left V 1 base short and J 4 bases short, with 7 bases between.

The rearrangement uses TRBV3-1 and TRBJ2-2; D not resolved. The sample taken for sequencing was CD4+ T cells from PBMCs. The clonotype was recovered from a human donor in good health. The CDR3 spells CASSQGSATGELFF. The CDR3 DNA reads as TGTGCCAGCAGCCAAGGAAGCGCCACCGGGGAGCTGTTTTTT.